Reported below is one T cell receptor (beta chain). What it recognizes is unknown. About 10 ml of fresh peripheral blood supplied the PBMCs. The data stem from a study of T cells in Graves' hyperthyroidism and ophthalmopathy. Germline assignment: CDR1 LGHDT and CDR2 YNNKEL (reference sequence). CDR3 size: 14 residues. V lost 3 bases and J lost 15; bases outside the gene matches: 9. Study-wide results and limits: Blood samples included most of the expanded thyroid clonotypes exceeding 0.001.

Amplified TCR beta CDR3 regions derived from RNA transcripts. With the HTBI primer set, the TCR CDR3 went through a first round of RT-PCR. Using its own MiXCR run on the multiplex PCR reads, TCRdb lists one record per CDR3 protein. The sample has about 400,000 distinct CDR3 sequences, around 13% seen once; the top ten hold about 18%. This chain uses TRBV3-1 with TRBJ2-2; 11 bases align to TRBD2. This receptor was identified in a woman aged 25 to 39 with Graves' ophthalmopathy. Sequencing was performed on blood. CDR3 sequence reads: CASSQISGGARVFF. CDR3 DNA: TGTGCCAGCAGCCAGATTAGCGGGGGGGCCCGGGTGTTTTTT. The full variable domain, in which reference TRBV3-1 and TRBJ2-2 provide the parts outside the CDR3, is DTAVSQTPKYLVTQMGNDKSIKCEQNLGHDTMYWYKQDSKKFLKIMFSYNNKELIINETVPNRFSPKSPDKAHLNLHINSLELGDSAVYFCASSQISGGARVFFGEGSRLTVL.